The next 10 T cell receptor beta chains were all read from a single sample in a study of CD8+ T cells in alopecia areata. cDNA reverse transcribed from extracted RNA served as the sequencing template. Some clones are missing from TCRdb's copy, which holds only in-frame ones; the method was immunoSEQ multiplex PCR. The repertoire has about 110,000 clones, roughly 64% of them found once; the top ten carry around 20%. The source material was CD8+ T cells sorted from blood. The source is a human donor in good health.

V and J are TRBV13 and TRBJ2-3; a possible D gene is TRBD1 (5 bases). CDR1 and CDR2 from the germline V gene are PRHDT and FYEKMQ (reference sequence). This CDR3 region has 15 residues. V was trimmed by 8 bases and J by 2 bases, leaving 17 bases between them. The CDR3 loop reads CASAPGYDYTDTQYF. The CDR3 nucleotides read TGTGCCAGCGCTCCAGGGTATGATTACACAGATACGCAGTATTTT.

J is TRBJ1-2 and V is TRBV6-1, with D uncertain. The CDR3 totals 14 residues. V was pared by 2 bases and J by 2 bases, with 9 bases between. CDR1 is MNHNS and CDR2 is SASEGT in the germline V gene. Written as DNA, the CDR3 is TGTGCCAGCAGTGAAATTCATAACAACTATGGCTACACCTTC. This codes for CASSEIHNNYGYTF.

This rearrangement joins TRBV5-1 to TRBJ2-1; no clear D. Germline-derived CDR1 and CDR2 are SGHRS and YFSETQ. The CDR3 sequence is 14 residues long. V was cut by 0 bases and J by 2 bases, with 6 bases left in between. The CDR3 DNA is TGCGCCAGCAGCTTGGAGGCTCCCTACAATGAGCAGTTCTTC. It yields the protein CASSLEAPYNEQFF.

The CDR3 reads CASSQTGQETQYF. The CDR3 coding sequence is TGTGCCAGCAGCCAAACAGGTCAAGAGACCCAGTACTTC. V and J are TRBV7-9 and TRBJ2-5, with D possibly matching TRBD1 (5 bases). CDR1 and CDR2 from the germline V gene are SEHNR and FQNEAQ (reference sequence). Trimming removed 5 bases at V and 2 bases at J, with 9 bases between. The CDR3 is 13 amino acids.

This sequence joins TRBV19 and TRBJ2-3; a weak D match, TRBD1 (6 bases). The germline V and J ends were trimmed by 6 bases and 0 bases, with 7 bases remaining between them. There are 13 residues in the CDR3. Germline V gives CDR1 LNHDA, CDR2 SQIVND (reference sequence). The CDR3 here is CASRQGSTDTQYF. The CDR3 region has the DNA TGTGCCAGTAGGCAGGGGAGCACAGATACGCAGTATTTT.

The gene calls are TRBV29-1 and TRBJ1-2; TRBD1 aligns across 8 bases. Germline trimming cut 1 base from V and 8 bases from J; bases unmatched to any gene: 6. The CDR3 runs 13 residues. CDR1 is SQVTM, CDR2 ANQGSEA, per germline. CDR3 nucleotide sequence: TGCAGCGTTGAAGGTCAGGGGGCGCGAGGCTACACCTTC. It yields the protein CSVEGQGARGYTF.

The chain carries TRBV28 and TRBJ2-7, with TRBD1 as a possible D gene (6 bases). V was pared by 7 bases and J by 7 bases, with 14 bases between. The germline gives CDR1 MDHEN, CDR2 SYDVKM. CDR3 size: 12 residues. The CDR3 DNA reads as TGTGCCAGCACAGGGGCGCTGGGGGAGCAGTACTTC. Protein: CASTGALGEQYF.

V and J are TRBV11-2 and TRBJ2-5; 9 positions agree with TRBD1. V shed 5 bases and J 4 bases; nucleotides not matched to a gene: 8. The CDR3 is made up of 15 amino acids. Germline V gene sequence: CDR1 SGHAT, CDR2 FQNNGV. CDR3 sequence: CASSPEWGQGETQYF. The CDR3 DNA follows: TGTGCCAGCAGCCCGGAGTGGGGACAGGGAGAGACCCAGTACTTC.

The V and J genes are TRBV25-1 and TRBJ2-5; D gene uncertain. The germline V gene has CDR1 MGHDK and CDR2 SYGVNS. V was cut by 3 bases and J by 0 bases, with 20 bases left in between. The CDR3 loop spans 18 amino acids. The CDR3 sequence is CASSEGFGLNPDQETQYF. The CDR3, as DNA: TGTGCCAGCAGTGAGGGGTTCGGGCTAAACCCCGACCAAGAGACCCAGTACTTC.

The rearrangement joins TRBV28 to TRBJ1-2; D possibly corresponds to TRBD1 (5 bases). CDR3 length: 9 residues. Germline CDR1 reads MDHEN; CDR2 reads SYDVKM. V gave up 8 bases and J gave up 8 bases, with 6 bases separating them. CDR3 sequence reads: CASGDGYTF. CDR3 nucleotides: TGTGCCAGCGGGGACGGCTACACCTTC.